The sequence of this T cell receptor beta chain was determined in a study of shared clonotypes between healthy human individuals. Study results and caveats: Clonotypes that were shared across a handful of donors made up approximately 5% of naive CD4 clonotypes. The small donor group covered limited genetic and exposure diversity.

Germline CDR1 is WSHSY and CDR2 is SAAADI. Between the trimmed V and J ends, which lost 2 bases and 11 bases, there was a span of 15 bases. The CDR3 spans 13 residues. Clones were read by immunoSEQ multiplex PCR, and TCRdb kept only the in-frame ones, dropping some. The repertoire consists of approximately 1,500,000 clones, with around 97% occurring once and the leading ten covering over 1%. Points on this clone: As yet, its antigen is unknown.

Division of CD4+ cells produced a CD45RA+ naive subset and a CD45RA-negative memory subset. The chain couples TRBV10-2 to TRBJ1-1; D gene ambiguous. The sequenced material came from naive CD4+ T cells sorted from blood. As to subset: CD45RA+ positively selected. The clonotype originates from a man aged 25 to 45 in good health. This CDR3 is CASSEVGSLGAFF. Here the CDR3 DNA reads TGCGCCAGCAGTGAGGTTGGCAGCCTTGGGGCTTTCTTT.